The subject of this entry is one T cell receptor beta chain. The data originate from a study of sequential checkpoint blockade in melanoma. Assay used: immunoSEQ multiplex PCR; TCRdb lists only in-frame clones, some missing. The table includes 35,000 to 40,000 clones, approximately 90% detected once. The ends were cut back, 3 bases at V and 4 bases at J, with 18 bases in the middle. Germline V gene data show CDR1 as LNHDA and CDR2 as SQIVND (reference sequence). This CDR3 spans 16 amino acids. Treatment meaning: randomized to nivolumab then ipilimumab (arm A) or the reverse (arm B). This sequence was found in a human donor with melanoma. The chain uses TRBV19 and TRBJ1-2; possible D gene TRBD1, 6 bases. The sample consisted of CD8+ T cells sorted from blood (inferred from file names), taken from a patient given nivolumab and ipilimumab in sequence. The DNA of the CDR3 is TGTGCCAGTAGTATGGCTATGCGGGGGGCAGGCTATGGCTACACCTTC. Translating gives CASSMAMRGAGYGYTF.